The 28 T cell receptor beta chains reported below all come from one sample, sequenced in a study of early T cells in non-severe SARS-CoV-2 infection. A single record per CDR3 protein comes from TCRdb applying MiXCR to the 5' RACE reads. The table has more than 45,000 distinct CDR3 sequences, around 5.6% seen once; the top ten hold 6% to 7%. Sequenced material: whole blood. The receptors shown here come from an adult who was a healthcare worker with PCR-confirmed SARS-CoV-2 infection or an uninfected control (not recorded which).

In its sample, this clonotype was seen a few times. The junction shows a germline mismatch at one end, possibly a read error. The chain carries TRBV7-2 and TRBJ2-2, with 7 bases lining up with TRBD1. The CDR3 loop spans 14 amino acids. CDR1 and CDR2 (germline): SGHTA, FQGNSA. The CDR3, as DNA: TGTGCCAGCCGCTTACAGGGGCGAACCGGGGAGCTGTTTTTT. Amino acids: CASRLQGRTGELFF.

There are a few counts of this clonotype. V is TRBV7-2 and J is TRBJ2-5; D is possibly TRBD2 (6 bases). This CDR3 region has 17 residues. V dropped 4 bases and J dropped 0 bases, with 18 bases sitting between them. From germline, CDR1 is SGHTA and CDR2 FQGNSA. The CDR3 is CASSSSLWTGDQETQYF. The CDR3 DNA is TGTGCCAGCAGCTCCAGCCTTTGGACGGGGGACCAAGAGACCCAGTACTTC.

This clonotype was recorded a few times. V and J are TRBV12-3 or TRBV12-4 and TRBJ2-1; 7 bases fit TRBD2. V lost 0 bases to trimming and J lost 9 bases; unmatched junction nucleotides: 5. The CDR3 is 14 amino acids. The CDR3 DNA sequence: TGTGCCAGCAGTTTAGCGGGGGGGTTTAGTGAGCAGTTCTTC. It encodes CASSLAGGFSEQFF.

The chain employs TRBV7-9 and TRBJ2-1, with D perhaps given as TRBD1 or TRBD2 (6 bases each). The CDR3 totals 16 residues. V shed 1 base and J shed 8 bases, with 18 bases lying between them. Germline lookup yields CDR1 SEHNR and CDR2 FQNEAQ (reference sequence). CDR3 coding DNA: TGTGCCAGCAGCTTAGGGGGGGACATCCTTCGGGATGAGCAGTTCTTC. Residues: CASSLGGDILRDEQFF.

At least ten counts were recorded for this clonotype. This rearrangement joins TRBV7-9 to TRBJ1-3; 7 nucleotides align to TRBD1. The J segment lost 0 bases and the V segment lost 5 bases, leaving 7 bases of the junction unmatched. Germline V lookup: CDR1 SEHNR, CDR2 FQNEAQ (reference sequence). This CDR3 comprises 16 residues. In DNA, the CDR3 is TGTGCCAGCAGCGCAAGGGACAGCCTCTCTGGAAACACCATATATTTT. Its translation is CASSARDSLSGNTIYF.

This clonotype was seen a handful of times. CDR3 region: CSVDSGQGTYNEQFF. The CDR3 bases are TGCAGCGTTGACTCCGGGCAGGGGACCTACAATGAGCAGTTCTTC. V usage is TRBV29-1 and J usage is TRBJ2-1; possible D gene TRBD1, 6 bases. This CDR3 region has 15 residues. V lost 3 bases to trimming and J lost 2 bases, with 14 bases between them. CDR1 SQVTM and CDR2 ANQGSEA come from the germline V gene.

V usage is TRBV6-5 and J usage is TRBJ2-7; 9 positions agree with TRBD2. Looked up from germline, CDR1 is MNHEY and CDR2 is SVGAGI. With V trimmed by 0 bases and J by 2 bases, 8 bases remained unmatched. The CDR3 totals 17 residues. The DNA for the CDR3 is TGTGCCAGCAGTTACTCGGGCGGGAGGGCGGACGCCTACGAGCAGTACTTC. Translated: CASSYSGGRADAYEQYF.

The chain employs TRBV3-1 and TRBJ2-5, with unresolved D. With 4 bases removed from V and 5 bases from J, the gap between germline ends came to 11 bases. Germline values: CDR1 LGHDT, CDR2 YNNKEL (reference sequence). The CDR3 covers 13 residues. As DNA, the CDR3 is TGTGCCAGCAGCCCTACAAGCAGGGAGACCCAGTACTTC. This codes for CASSPTSRETQYF.

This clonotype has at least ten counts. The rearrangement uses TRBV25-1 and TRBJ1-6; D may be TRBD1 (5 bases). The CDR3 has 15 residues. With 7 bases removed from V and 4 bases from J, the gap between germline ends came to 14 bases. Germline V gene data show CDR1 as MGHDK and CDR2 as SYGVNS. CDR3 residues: CASNPVGQYNSPLHF. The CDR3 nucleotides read TGTGCCAGCAACCCAGTGGGGCAGTATAATTCACCCCTCCACTTT.

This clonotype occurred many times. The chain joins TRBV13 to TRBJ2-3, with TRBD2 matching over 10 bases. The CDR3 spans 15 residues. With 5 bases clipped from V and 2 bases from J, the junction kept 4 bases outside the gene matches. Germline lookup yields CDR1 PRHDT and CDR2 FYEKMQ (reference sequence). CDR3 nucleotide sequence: TGTGCCAGCAGCATGCTAGCGGGGGCCACAGATACGCAGTATTTT. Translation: CASSMLAGATDTQYF.

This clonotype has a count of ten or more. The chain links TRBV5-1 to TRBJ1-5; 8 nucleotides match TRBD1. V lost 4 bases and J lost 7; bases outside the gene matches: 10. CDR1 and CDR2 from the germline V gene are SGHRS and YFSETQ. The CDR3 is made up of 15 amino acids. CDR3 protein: CASSRTPGGEQPQHF. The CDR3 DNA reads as TGCGCCAGCAGCCGAACCCCAGGGGGCGAGCAGCCCCAGCATTTT.

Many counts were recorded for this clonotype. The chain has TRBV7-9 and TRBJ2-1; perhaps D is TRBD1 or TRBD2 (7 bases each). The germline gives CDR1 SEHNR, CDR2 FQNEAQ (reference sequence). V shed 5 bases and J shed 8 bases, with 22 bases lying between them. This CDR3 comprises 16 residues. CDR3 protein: CASSPGARGGEDEQFF. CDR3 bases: TGTGCCAGCAGCCCCGGGGCCAGGGGGGGTGAAGATGAGCAGTTCTTC.

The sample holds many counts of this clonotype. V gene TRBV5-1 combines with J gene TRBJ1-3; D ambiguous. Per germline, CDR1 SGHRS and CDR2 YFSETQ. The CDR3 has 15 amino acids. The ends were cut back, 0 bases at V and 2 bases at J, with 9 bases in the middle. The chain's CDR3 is CASSLVPRAGNTIYF. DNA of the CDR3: TGCGCCAGCAGCTTGGTACCGAGAGCTGGAAACACCATATATTTT.

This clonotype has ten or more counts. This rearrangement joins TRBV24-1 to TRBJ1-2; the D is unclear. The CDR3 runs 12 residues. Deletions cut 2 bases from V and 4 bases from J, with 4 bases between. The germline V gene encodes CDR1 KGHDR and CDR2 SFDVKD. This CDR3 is CATSDSLYGYTF. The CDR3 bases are TGTGCCACCAGTGATTCTCTCTATGGCTACACCTTC.

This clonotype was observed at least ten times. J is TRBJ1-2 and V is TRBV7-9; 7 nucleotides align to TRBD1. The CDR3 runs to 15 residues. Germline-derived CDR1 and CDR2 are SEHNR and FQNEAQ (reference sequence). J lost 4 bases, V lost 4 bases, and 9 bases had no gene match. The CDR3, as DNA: TGTGCCAGCAGCTCGGTCGGACAGGCCGGCTATGGCTACACCTTC. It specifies CASSSVGQAGYGYTF.

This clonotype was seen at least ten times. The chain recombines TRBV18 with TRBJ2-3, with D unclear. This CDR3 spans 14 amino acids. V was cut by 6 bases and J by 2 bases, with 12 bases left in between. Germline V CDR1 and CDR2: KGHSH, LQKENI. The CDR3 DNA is TGTGCCAGCTCGCAAGGCCCCCCCACAGATACGCAGTATTTT. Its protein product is CASSQGPPTDTQYF.

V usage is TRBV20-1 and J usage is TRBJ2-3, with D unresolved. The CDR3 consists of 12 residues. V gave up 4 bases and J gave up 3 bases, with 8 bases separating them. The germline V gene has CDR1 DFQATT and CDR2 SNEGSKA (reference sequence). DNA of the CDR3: TGCAGTGCTATTTTTGAGACAGATACGCAGTATTTT. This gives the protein CSAIFETDTQYF.

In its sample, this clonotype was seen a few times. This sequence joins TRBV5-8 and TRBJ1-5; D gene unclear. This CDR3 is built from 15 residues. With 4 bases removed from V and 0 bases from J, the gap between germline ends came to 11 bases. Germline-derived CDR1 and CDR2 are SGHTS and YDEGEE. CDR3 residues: CASSPGRVSNQPQHF. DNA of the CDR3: TGTGCCAGCAGCCCCGGACGAGTTAGCAATCAGCCCCAGCATTTT. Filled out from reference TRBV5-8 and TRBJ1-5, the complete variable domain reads EAGVTQSPTHLIKTRGQQATLRCSPISGHTSVYWYQQALGLGLQFLLWYDEGEERNRGNFPPRFSGRQFPNYSSELNVNALELEDSALYLCASSPGRVSNQPQHFGDGTRLSIL.

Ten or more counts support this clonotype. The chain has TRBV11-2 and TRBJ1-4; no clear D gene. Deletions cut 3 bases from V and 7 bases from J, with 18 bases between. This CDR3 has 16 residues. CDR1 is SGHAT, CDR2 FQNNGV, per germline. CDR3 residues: CASSFSGRVAAEKLFF. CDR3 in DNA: TGTGCCAGCAGCTTTAGTGGTAGGGTCGCGGCTGAAAAACTGTTTTTT.

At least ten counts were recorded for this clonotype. The CDR3 DNA reads TGCGCCAGCAGCTTAGGGCTTGGCGGGGGGTACCAAGAGACCCAGTACTTC. It translates to CASSLGLGGGYQETQYF. The chain employs TRBV5-1 and TRBJ2-5; 8 bases fit TRBD2. The length of the CDR3 is 17 residues. J lost 0 bases, V lost 2 bases, and 9 bases had no gene match. CDR1 and CDR2 (germline): SGHRS, YFSETQ.

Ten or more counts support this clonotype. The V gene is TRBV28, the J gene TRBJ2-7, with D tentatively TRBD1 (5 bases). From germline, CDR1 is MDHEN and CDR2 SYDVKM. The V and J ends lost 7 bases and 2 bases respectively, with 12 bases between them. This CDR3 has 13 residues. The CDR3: CASTPTGPYEQYF. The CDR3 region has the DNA TGTGCCAGCACCCCAACAGGTCCCTACGAGCAGTACTTC.

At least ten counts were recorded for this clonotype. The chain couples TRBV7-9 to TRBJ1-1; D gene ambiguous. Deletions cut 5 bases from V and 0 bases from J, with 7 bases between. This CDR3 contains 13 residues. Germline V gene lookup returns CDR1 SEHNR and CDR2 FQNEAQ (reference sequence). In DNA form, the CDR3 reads TGTGCCAGCAGCCCGACGATGAACACTGAAGCTTTCTTT. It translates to CASSPTMNTEAFF.

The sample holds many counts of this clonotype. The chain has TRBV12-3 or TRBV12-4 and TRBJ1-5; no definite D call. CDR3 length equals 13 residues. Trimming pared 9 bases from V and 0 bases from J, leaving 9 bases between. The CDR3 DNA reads TGTGCCAGTAGCCTGGGTAGCAATCAGCCCCAGCATTTT. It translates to CASSLGSNQPQHF.

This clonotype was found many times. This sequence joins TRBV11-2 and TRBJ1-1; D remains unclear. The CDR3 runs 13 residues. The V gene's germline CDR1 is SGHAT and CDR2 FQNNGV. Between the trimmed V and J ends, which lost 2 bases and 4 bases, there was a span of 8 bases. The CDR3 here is CASSLYDGTEAFF. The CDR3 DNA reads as TGTGCCAGCAGCTTATACGATGGCACTGAAGCTTTCTTT. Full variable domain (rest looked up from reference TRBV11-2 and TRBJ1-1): EAGVAQSPRYKIIEKRQSVAFWCNPISGHATLYWYQQILGQGPKLLIQFQNNGVVDDSQLPKDRFSAERLKGVDSTLKIQPAKLEDSAVYLCASSLYDGTEAFFGQGTRLTVV.

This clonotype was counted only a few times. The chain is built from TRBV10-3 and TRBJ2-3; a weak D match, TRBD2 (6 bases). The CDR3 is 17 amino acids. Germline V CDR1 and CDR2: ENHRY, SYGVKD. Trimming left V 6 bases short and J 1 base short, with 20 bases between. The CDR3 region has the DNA TGTGCCATCAGGACCCTGGGAGGCGAGGAAGGCACAGATACGCAGTATTTT. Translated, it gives CAIRTLGGEEGTDTQYF.

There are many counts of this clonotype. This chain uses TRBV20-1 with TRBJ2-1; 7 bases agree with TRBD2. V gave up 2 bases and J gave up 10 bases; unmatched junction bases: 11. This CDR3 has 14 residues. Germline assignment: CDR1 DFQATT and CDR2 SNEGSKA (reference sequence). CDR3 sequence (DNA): TGCAGTGCTAGATGGGGTGCGGGGGTTGAGGAGCAGTTCTTC. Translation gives CSARWGAGVEEQFF.

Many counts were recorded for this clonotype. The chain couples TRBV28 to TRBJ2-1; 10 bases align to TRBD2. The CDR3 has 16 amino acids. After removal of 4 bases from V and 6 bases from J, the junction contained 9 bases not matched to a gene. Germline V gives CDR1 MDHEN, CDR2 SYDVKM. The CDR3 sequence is CASSSLSGGAINEQFF. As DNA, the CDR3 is TGTGCCAGCAGTTCCCTGAGCGGGGGGGCCATCAATGAGCAGTTCTTC.

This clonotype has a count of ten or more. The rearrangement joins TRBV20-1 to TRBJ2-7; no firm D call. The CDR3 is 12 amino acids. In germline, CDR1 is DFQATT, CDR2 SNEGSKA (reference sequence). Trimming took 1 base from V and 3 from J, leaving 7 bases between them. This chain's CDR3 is CSARASLYEQYF. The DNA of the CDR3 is TGCAGTGCTAGAGCGTCCCTCTACGAGCAGTACTTC.